This T cell receptor beta chain derives from a study of shared clonotypes between healthy human individuals. About the study: The cohort comprised a couple of women and a few men. Their ages spanned 18 to 49 years.

Every one of the donors was a Caucasian adult that lived in Nashville, Tennessee. As for this clone: At one boundary the junction diverges from the germline segment, which might be a read error.

There are 11 residues in the CDR3. Looked up from germline, CDR1 is SQVTM and CDR2 is ANQGSEA. In the study's own analysis: ImmunoSEQ output held junction-only sequences without quality scores, so filtering differed. Profiling relied on immunoSEQ multiplex PCR, and the TCRdb table lists in-frame clones only, not all of them. V, J and clone size are taken as reported in that table, and D and trimming were inferred from the DNA itself. The table includes around 500,000 clones, about 82% detected once. The J gene is TRBJ1-2, the V gene TRBV29-1; D ambiguous. Sequences were obtained from PBMCs. This receptor was taken from a woman aged 40-49 years in good health. Some clones in this sample may be carry-over from other donors' samples. CDR3 nucleotides: TGCAGCGTAGCTTCCTTTGACACTACCGCCTTC. The encoded protein is CSVASFDTTAF.